This entry is about one TCR beta chain. How the authors handled the data: Reference gene primers were amplified, and this amplification served to estimate nucleated cell counts. The protocol was immunoSEQ multiplex PCR, while the TCRdb copy is restricted to in-frame clones and leaves out a portion. D and trimming were read from the DNA, whereas the V and J calls and clone size are those reported in that table. Of 330,000 or so clones listed, approximately 89% are singletons. This specimen belongs to a study of blood T cell repertoires in COVID-19. Study as a whole: Donors in the United States, Italy and Spain gave samples during acute or convalescent COVID-19. Sources were T cells, B-cell-depleted T cells, or PBMCs; the material itself was cDNA or gDNA.

Followed over time, Seattle patients had been enrolled while infection was active. The TCR comes from a woman aged 55-75 years with COVID-19, enrolled during active disease. Sequencing was done on a sample of peripheral blood.

CDR3 sequence (DNA): TGTGCCTGGAGTTCACTGATTAATGAAAAACTGTTTTTT. It codes for CAWSSLINEKLFF. The chain carries TRBV30 and TRBJ1-4; no clear D gene. Trimming cost V 2 bases and J 4 bases, with 8 bases left between them. The CDR3 covers 13 residues. Germline CDR1 GTSNPN, CDR2 SVGIG (reference sequence).